The clone carrying this T cell receptor beta chain was detected only a few times. Its antigen is not known. The sample comes from a study of blood T cells in healthy people across ages. General study results and limits: With naive T cell percentage, TCR beta diversity showed a strong correlation.

The second PCR ran roughly 7 to 12 cycles with a sample-barcoded 5' primer and J-beta primers. Researchers report that a template-switch adaptor with 12 random nucleotides tagged each cDNA molecule. Every individual sample yielded 2.5 million or more paired-end reads (each containing CDR3). TCRdb independently ran MiXCR on the 5' RACE reads; one entry per CDR3 protein. The sample includes about 1.6 million distinct CDR3 sequences, 30% to 35% of them seen just once. The receptor comes from a woman aged 25 to 39 in good health. Sequenced: blood.

CDR3 bases: TGTGCCAGGGGGACAGGGCAAGATACGCAGTATTTT. This translates into CARGTGQDTQYF. This chain connects TRBV21-1 to TRBJ2-3; the tabulated D call, TRBD1, remains unverified against the DNA. TRBV21-1 is a recognized pseudogene. The CDR3 is 12 amino acids.